The subject of this entry is one TCR beta chain. The CDR3 is 13 residues long. In germline, CDR1 is SGHTA, CDR2 FQGTGA. The V end was cut by 5 bases, the J end by 1 base, with 7 bases between. These data belong to a study of blood T cell repertoires in COVID-19. Study-level information: Samples taken during acute and convalescent COVID-19 were collected in the United States, Italy and Spain. PBMCs, B-cell-depleted T cells, or T cells were the source of the cDNA or gDNA that made up the material.

Data came from immunoSEQ multiplex PCR; TCRdb stores just in-frame clones and leaves some out. In the table there are about 99,000 clones, approximately 84% of which are singletons. The chain is built from TRBV7-3 and TRBJ2-3; D is undetermined. Sequencing used peripheral blood. The source of this sequence is a human donor in a cohort sampled during active COVID-19. In DNA, the CDR3 is TGTGCCAGCAGCCTCGGAGGCACAGATACGCAGTATTTT. Protein sequence: CASSLGGTDTQYF.